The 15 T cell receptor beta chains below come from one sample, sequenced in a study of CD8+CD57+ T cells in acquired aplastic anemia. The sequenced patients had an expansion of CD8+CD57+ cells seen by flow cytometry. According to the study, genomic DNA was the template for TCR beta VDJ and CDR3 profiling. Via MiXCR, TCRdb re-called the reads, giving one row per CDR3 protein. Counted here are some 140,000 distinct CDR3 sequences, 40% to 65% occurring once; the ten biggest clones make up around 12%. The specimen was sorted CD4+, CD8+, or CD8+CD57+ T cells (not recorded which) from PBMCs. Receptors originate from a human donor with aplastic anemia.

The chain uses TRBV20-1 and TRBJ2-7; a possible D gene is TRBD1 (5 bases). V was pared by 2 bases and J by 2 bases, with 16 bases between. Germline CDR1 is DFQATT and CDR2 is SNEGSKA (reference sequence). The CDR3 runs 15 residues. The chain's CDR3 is CSARMQGGGTYEQYF. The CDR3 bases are TGCAGTGCTAGAATGCAGGGTGGCGGAACCTACGAGCAGTACTTC.

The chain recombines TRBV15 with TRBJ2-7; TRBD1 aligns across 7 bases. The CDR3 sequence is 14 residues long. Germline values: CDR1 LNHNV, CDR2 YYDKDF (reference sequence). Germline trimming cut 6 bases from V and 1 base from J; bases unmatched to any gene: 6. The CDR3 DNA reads TGTGCCACCAGTGACGGACAGGAGTCCTACGAGCAGTACTTC. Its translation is CATSDGQESYEQYF.

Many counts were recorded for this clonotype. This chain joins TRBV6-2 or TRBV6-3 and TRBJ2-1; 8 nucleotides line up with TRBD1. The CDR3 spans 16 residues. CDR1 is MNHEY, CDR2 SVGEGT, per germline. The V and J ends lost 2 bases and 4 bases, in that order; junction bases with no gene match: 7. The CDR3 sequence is CASSYATGAPYNEQFF. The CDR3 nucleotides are TGTGCCAGCAGTTACGCGACAGGGGCGCCTTACAATGAGCAGTTCTTC.

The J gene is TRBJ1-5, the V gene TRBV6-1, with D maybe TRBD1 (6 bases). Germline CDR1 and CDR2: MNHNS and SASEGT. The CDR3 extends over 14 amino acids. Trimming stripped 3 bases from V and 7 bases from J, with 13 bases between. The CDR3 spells CASSDVAGGQPQHF. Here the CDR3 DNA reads TGTGCCAGCAGTGACGTAGCGGGGGGCCAGCCCCAGCATTTT.

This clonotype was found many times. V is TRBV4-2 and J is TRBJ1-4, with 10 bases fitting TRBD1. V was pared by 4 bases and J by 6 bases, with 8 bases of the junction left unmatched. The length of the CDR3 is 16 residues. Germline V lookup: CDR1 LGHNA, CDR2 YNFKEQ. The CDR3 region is CASSPSPGTGDEKLFF. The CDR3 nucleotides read TGTGCCAGCAGCCCCTCCCCGGGGACAGGGGATGAAAAACTGTTTTTT.

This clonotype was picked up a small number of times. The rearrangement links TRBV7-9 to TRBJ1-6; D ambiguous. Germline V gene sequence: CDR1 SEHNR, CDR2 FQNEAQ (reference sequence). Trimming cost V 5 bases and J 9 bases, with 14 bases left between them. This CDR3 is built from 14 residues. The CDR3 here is CASSQDGWASPLHF. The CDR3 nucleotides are TGTGCCAGCAGCCAGGACGGTTGGGCTTCACCCCTCCACTTT.

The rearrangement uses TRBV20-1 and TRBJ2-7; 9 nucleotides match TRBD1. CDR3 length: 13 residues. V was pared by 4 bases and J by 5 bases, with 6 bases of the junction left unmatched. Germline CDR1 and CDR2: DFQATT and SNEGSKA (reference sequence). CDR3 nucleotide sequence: TGCAGTGCTACCGGGACAGGGAGAAACGAGCAGTACTTC. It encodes CSATGTGRNEQYF.

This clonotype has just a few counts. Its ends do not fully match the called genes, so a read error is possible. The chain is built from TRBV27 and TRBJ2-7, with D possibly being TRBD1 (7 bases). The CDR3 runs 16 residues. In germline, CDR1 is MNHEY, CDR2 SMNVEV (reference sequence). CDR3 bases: TGTGCCAGCAGTTTATCAGGAGGGGGCGCGGTCTACGAGCATTACTTC. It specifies CASSLSGGGAVYEHYF.

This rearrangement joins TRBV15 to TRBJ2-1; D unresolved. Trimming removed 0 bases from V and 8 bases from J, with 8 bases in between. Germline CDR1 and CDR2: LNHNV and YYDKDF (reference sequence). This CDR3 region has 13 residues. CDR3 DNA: TGTGCCACCAGCAGAGACCCCAGTTATGAGCAGTTCTTC. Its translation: CATSRDPSYEQFF.

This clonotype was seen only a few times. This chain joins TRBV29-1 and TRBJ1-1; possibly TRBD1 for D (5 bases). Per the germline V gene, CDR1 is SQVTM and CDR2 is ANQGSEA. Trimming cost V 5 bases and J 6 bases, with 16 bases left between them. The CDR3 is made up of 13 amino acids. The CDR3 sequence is CSVNPRPGAEAFF. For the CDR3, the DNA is TGCAGCGTTAACCCTCGCCCGGGGGCTGAAGCTTTCTTT.

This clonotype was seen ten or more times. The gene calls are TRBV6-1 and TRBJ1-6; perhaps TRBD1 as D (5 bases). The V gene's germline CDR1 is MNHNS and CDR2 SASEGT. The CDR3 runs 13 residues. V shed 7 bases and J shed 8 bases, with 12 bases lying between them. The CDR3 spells CASKAGSDSPLHF. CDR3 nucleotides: TGTGCCAGCAAGGCAGGGTCGGATTCACCCCTCCACTTT.

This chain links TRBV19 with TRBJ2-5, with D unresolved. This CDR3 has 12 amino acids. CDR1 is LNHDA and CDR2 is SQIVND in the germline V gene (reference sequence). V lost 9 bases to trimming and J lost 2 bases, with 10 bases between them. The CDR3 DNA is TGTGCCAGCAGTTTCATTCAAGAGACCCAGTACTTC. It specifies CASSFIQETQYF.

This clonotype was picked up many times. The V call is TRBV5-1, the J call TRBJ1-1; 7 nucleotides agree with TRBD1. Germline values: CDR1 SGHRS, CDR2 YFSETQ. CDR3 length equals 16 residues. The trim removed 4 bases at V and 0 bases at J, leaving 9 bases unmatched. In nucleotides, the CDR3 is TGCGCCAGCAGCCCATCTGGGACAGCCATGAACACTGAAGCTTTCTTT. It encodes CASSPSGTAMNTEAFF.

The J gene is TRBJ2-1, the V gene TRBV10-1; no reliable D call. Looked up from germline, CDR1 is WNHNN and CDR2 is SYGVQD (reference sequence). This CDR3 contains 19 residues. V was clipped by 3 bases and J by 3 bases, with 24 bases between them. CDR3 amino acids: CASSDHFQPGIVRYNEQFF. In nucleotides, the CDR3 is TGCGCCAGCAGTGATCACTTCCAACCCGGAATCGTCCGCTACAATGAGCAGTTCTTC.

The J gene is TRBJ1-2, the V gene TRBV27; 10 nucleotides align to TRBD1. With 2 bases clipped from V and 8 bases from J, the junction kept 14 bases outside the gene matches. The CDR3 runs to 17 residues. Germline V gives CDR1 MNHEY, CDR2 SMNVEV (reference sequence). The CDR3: CASSLSATGGATRGYTF. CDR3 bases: TGTGCCAGCAGTTTAAGCGCGACAGGGGGCGCGACTCGAGGCTACACCTTC.